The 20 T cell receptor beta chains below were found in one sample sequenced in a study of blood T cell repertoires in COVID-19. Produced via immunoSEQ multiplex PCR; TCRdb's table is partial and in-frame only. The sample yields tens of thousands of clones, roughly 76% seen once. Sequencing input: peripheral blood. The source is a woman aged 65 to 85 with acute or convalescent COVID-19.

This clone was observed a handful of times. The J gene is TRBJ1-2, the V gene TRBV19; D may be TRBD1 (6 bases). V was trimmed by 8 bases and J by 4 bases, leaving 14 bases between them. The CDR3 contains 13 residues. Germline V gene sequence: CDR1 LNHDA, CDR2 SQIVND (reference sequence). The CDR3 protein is CASERTVSYGYTF. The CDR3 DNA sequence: TGTGCCAGTGAAAGGACAGTTTCCTATGGCTACACCTTC.

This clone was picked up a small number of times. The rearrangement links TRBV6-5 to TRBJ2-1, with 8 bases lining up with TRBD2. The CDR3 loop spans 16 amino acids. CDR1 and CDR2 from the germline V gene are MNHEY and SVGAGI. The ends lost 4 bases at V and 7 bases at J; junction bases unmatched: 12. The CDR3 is CASSSTRSGSRNEQFF. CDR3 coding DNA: TGTGCCAGCAGTTCCACCCGGAGCGGGAGTCGGAATGAGCAGTTCTTC.

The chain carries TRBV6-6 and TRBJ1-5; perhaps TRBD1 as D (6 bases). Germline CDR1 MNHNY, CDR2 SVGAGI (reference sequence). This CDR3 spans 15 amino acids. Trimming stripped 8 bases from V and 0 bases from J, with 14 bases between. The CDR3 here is CASLPGTFSNQPQHF. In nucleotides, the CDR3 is TGTGCCAGCCTTCCCGGGACATTTAGCAATCAGCCCCAGCATTTT.

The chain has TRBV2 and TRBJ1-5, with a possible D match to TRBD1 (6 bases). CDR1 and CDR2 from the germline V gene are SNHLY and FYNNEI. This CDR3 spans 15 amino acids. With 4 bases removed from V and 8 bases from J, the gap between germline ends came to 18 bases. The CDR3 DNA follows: TGTGCCAGCAGTGTAGGTGGGGGGGCCATTGAGCCCCAGCATTTT. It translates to CASSVGGGAIEPQHF.

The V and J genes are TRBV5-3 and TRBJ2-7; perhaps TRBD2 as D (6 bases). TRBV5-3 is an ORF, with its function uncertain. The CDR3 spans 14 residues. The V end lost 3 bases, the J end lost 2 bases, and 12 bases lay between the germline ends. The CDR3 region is CARSCHGGTYEQYF. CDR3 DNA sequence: TGTGCCAGAAGCTGCCACGGGGGAACCTACGAGCAGTACTTC.

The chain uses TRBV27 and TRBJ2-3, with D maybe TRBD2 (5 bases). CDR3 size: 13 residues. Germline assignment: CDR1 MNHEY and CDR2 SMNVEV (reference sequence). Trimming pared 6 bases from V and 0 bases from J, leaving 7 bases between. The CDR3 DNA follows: TGTGCCAGCAGCGGGGTTAGCACAGATACGCAGTATTTT. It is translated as CASSGVSTDTQYF.

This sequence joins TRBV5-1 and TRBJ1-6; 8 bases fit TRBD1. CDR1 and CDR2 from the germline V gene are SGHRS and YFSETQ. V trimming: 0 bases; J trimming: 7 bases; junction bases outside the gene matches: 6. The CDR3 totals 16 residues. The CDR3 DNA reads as TGCGCCAGCAGCTTGGGCCCGGACAGGGTGAATTCACCCCTCCACTTT. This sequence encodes CASSLGPDRVNSPLHF.

The CDR3, as DNA: TGTGCCAGCAGCCTCGCCGGGACAGGGAGAGCAGATACGCAGTATTTT. This codes for CASSLAGTGRADTQYF. The chain joins TRBV7-2 to TRBJ2-3, with TRBD1 matching over 9 bases. This CDR3 contains 16 residues. Unmatched junction bases numbered 10, after V lost 5 bases and J lost 4 bases. The germline CDR1 and CDR2 sequences are SGHTA and FQGNSA. The full variable domain, rest sourced from reference TRBV7-2 and TRBJ2-3, is GAGVSQSPSNKVTEKGKDVELRCDPISGHTALYWYRQSLGQGLEFLIYFQGNSAPDKSGLPSDRFSAERTGGSVSTLTIQRTQQEDSAVYLCASSLAGTGRADTQYFGPGTRLTVL.

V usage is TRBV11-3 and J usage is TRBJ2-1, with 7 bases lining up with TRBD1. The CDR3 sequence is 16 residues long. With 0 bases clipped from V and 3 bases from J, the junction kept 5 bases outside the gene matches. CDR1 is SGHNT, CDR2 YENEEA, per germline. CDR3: CASSLDRTGDYNEQFF. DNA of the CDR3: TGTGCCAGCAGCTTAGATCGGACAGGAGACTACAATGAGCAGTTCTTC.

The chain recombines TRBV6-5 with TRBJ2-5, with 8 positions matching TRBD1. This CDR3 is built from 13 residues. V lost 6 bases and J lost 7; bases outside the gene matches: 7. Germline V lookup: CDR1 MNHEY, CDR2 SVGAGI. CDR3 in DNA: TGTGCCAGCAGCTTGACAGGGGCGGGGACCCAGTACTTC. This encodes CASSLTGAGTQYF.

The CDR3 protein is CASRVYPEQFF. CDR3 sequence (DNA): TGTGCCAGCAGGGTCTACCCAGAGCAGTTCTTC. The chain employs TRBV6-5 and TRBJ2-1; unclear D gene. CDR3 length equals 11 residues. The germline V gene encodes CDR1 MNHEY and CDR2 SVGAGI. V lost 6 bases, J lost 10 bases, and 10 bases lay in between.

The DNA for the CDR3 is TGTGCCAGCAGCACGCGGGGGGGAGCCCTCGCTGAAGCTTTCTTT. This sequence encodes CASSTRGGALAEAFF. The rearrangement links TRBV14 to TRBJ1-1; D perhaps matches TRBD1 (5 bases). Per the germline V gene, CDR1 is SGHDN and CDR2 is FVKESK. V lost 5 bases to trimming and J lost 6 bases, with 19 bases between them. The CDR3 contains 15 residues.

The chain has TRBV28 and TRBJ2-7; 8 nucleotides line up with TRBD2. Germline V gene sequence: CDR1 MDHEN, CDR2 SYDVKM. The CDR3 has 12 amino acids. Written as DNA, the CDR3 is TGTGCGTCAACGGGACTAGTCTACGAGCAGTACTTC. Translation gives CASTGLVYEQYF. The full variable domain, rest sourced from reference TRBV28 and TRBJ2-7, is DVKVTQSSRYLVKRTGEKVFLECVQDMDHENMFWYRQDPGLGLRLIYFSYDVKMKEKGDIPEGYSVSREKKERFSLILESASTNQTSMYLCASTGLVYEQYFGPGTRLTVT.

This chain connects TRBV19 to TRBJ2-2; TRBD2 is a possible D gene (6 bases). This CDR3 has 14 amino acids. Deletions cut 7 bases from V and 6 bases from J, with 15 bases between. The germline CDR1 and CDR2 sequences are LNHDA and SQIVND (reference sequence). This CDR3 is CASKAVGEAGELFF. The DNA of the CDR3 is TGTGCCAGTAAGGCCGTAGGGGAGGCCGGGGAGCTGTTTTTT.

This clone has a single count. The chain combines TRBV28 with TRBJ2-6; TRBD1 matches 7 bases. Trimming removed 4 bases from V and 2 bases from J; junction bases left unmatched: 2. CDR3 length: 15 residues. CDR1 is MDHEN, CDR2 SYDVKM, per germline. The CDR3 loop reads CASSSGQTGANVLTF. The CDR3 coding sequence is TGTGCCAGCAGTTCGGGACAGACTGGGGCCAACGTCCTGACTTTC.

The CDR3 nucleotides are TGTGCCAGCAGTAAAAGCCCGGGACAGTGGACCGGGGAGCTGTTTTTT. Protein sequence: CASSKSPGQWTGELFF. The gene calls are TRBV28 and TRBJ2-2, with 7 nucleotides matching TRBD1. CDR3 length: 16 residues. CDR1 MDHEN and CDR2 SYDVKM come from the germline V gene. Trimming removed 5 bases from V and 5 bases from J; junction bases left unmatched: 11.

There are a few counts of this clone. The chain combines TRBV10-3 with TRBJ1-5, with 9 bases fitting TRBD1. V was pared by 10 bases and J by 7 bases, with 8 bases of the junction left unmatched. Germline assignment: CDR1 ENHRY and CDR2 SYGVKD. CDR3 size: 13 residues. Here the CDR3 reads CATATGGRQPQHF. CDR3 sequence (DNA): TGTGCCACCGCCACAGGGGGCCGGCAGCCCCAGCATTTT.

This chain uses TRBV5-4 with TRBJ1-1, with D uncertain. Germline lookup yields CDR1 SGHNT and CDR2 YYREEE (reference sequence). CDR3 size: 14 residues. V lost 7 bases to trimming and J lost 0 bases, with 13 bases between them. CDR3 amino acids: CASAAGGLNTEAFF. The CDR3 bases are TGTGCCAGCGCCGCAGGAGGGCTGAACACTGAAGCTTTCTTT.

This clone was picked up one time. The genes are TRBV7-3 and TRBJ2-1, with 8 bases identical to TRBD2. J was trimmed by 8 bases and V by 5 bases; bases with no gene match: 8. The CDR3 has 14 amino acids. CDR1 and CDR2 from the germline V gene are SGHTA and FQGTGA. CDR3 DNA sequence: TGTGCCAGCAGCCCGAATAGCGGGGCACATGAGCAGTTCTTC. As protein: CASSPNSGAHEQFF.

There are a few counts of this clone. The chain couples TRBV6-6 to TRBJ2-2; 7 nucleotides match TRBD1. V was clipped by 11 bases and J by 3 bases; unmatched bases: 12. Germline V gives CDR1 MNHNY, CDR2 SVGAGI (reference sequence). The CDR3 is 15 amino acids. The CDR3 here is CAGSQGEHHTGELFF. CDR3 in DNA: TGTGCCGGTTCCCAGGGGGAGCATCACACCGGGGAGCTGTTTTTT.